The clone carrying this TCR beta chain has just a few counts. Its antigen is currently unknown. This sample is drawn from a study of T cell responses to AZD1222 COVID-19 vaccine. Study-level results: Among spike-specific TCRs, nearly half reportedly target unmutated variant regions.

The protocol was immunoSEQ multiplex PCR, while the TCRdb copy is restricted to in-frame clones and leaves out a portion. The sample has 110,000 or so clones, about 87% seen once. The germline CDR1 and CDR2 sequences are LNHNV and YYDKDF (reference sequence). The V and J ends lost 0 bases and 12 bases respectively, with 23 bases between them. The CDR3 runs 16 residues. V and J are TRBV15 and TRBJ1-2; D possibly corresponds to TRBD1 (6 bases). Sample: peripheral blood, taken on day 0 of AZD1222 vaccination. The receptor comes from an adult in good health. The CDR3: CATSRDLVGQSAWNTF. In nucleotides, the CDR3 is TGTGCCACCAGCAGAGATCTGGTTGGACAGAGTGCCTGGAACACCTTC.